This T cell receptor beta chain was captured by sequencing in a study of spatial heterogeneity in lung cancer. For the study at large: Raw reads showed each unique TCR and UMI combination turning up more than ten times on average. Broader study findings: Within tumors, counts of expanded alpha and beta TCRs tracked tumor mutation counts.

Each CDR3 protein gets one entry after TCRdb re-called the 5' RACE reads with MiXCR. Of fewer than 6,500 distinct CDR3 sequences in the sample, approximately 7.5% were seen once. In its sample, this clonotype ranks as medium-sized (0.01 to 0.1%). Its antigen is unknown. Noted time point: sample taken at primary tumor resection. Whole RNA came from tumor, nontumor lung or frozen PBMC and was sequenced without being sorted. This specimen was lung tumor tissue, taken at surgery. The TCR comes from a female donor with early-stage non-small cell lung cancer.

The CDR3 sequence is CASSESVAGGIGELFF. The CDR3 DNA sequence: TGTGCCAGCAGTGAAAGTGTAGCGGGAGGAATCGGGGAGCTGTTTTTT. The chain carries TRBV6-1 and TRBJ2-2; 10 bases agree with TRBD2. Germline V gene data show CDR1 as MNHNS and CDR2 as SASEGT. The V segment lost 2 bases and the J segment 7 bases; nucleotides outside the gene matches: 7. The length of the CDR3 is 16 residues.